The 9 T cell receptor beta chains below come from one sample, sequenced in a study of tumor-infiltrating lymphocytes in oesophageal squamous cell carcinoma. TCRdb redid the calling of the PCR reads with MiXCR, one entry per CDR3 protein. The sample contains about 24,000 distinct CDR3 sequences, under 50% of which appear only once. Sequences were obtained from esophageal tumor tissue. All receptors derive from a male donor with esophageal squamous cell carcinoma.

The chain employs TRBV7-6 and TRBJ2-3; D gene uncertain. The J call may be faulty, since TRBJ2-1 better matches the DNA end. There are 13 residues in the CDR3. CDR1 and CDR2 (germline): SGHVS, FNYEAQ. CDR3 loop: CASSLDPTDTQFF. The DNA of the CDR3 is TGTGCCAGCAGCTTAGACCCCACAGATACGCAGTTCTTC.

This clonotype was seen a single time. The V call is TRBV7-2, the J call TRBJ2-3, with 9 bases lining up with TRBD2. The J call is in doubt because the DNA end fits TRBJ2-7 better. This CDR3 contains 13 residues. Germline values: CDR1 SGHTA, CDR2 FQGNSA. This chain's CDR3 is CASSARGGVEQYF. The CDR3 nucleotides are TGTGCCAGCAGCGCGCGGGGGGGCGTCGAGCAGTACTTC.

This clonotype has ten or more counts. This rearrangement joins TRBV28 to TRBJ1-2; 7 positions agree with TRBD1. Germline V CDR1 and CDR2: MDHEN, SYDVKM. V was clipped by 5 bases and J by 8 bases; unmatched bases: 11. The CDR3 covers 14 residues. The CDR3 DNA follows: TGTGCCAGCAGTGAACCGGGACAGCCTATCGGCTACACCTTC. It is translated as CASSEPGQPIGYTF.

This clonotype has ten or more counts. The V and J genes are TRBV6-1 and TRBJ1-1, with D possibly TRBD1 on 5 matching bases. The germline V gene encodes CDR1 MNHNS and CDR2 SASEGT. Trimming removed 9 bases from V and 1 base from J, with 12 bases in between. This CDR3 is built from 13 residues. This CDR3 is CASKGTSNTEAFF. CDR3 nucleotide sequence: TGTGCCAGTAAAGGGACGTCGAACACTGAAGCTTTCTTT.

Judged by abundance, this clonotype is medium-sized (0.01 to 0.1%). The rearrangement joins TRBV28 to TRBJ2-3; perhaps TRBD1 as D (5 bases). Per germline, CDR1 MDHEN and CDR2 SYDVKM. This CDR3 is 13 amino acids long. V was trimmed by 7 bases and J by 0 bases, leaving 8 bases between them. CDR3 loop: CASIDSSTDTQYF. The CDR3 DNA reads as TGTGCCAGCATCGACAGTAGCACAGATACGCAGTATTTT.

This clonotype has at least ten counts. The V call is TRBV27, the J call TRBJ1-2; unclear D gene. The ends were cut back, 6 bases at V and 4 bases at J, with 15 bases in the middle. This CDR3 spans 14 amino acids. Germline V gene data show CDR1 as MNHEY and CDR2 as SMNVEV (reference sequence). CDR3 protein: CASSPLDSSYGYTF. The CDR3 DNA reads TGTGCCAGCAGCCCCCTTGACTCCTCCTATGGCTACACCTTC.

V gene TRBV7-3 combines with J gene TRBJ2-3; 10 positions match TRBD2. With 2 bases clipped from V and 4 bases from J, the junction kept 3 bases outside the gene matches. Germline V gene data show CDR1 as SGHTA and CDR2 as FQGTGA. The CDR3 loop spans 15 amino acids. CDR3 sequence reads: CASSLGLAGADTQYF. CDR3 DNA sequence: TGTGCCAGCAGCTTAGGGCTAGCGGGGGCAGATACGCAGTATTTT.

This clonotype was recorded many times. The chain employs TRBV27 and TRBJ2-3, with D possibly called TRBD1 or TRBD2 (5 bases each). V lost 3 bases to trimming and J lost 2 bases, with 15 bases between them. CDR1 is MNHEY, CDR2 SMNVEV, per germline (reference sequence). This CDR3 spans 16 amino acids. The CDR3 DNA reads as TGTGCCAGCAGTTTGATGACCGGGGCCAACACAGATACGCAGTATTTT. As protein: CASSLMTGANTDTQYF.

As for this clonotype: The conserved closing phenylalanine or tryptophan is absent in this CDR3, likely reflecting a read error. No DNA is shown, since the ends of the CDR3 on it are uncertain; the CDR3 is the one TCRdb lists. The chain combines TRBV5-5 with TRBJ1-6; the table's D call, TRBD1, was not checked against the DNA. Germline CDR1 reads SGHKS; CDR2 reads YYEKEE (reference sequence). Both ends counted, the CDR3 spans 8 residues. CDR3 amino acids: CASSLTGQ.